One sample yielded the 2 T cell receptor beta chains listed below, sequenced in a study of T cell responses to AZD1222 COVID-19 vaccine. Libraries were prepared by immunoSEQ multiplex PCR; TCRdb keeps only in-frame clonotypes and omits some of them. Here the sample spans 150,000 to 200,000 clones, 85% to 95% being singletons. Here the sequenced sample was peripheral blood, taken on day 0 of AZD1222 vaccination. The receptors here all came from an adult in good health.

The chain is built from TRBV10-3 and TRBJ1-1; D gene unclear. V dropped 2 bases and J dropped 8 bases, with 15 bases sitting between them. Per germline, CDR1 ENHRY and CDR2 SYGVKD. This CDR3 is 14 amino acids long. The DNA for the CDR3 is TGTGCCATCAGTGAGAAAAGAGACAACCTCGAAGCTTTCTTT. Encoded protein: CAISEKRDNLEAFF.

This clone was detected only a few times. The chain has TRBV12-3 or TRBV12-4 and TRBJ1-1; D possibly corresponds to TRBD1 (6 bases). V lost 5 bases and J lost 1, with 8 bases in between. The length of the CDR3 is 13 residues. CDR3 amino acids: CASSRQENTEAFF. DNA for the CDR3: TGTGCCAGCAGTCGACAGGAGAACACTGAAGCTTTCTTT.